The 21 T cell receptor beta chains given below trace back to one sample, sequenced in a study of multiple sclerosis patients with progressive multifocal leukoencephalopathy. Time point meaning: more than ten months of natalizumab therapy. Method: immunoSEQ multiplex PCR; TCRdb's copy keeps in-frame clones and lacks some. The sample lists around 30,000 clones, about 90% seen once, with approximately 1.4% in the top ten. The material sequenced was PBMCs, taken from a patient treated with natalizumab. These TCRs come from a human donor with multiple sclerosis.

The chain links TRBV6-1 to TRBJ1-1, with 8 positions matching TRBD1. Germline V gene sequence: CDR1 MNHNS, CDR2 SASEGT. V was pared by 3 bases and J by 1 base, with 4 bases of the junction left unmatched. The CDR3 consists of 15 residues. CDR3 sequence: CASSERDRRNTEAFF. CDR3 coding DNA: TGTGCCAGCAGTGAGCGGGACAGGCGGAACACTGAAGCTTTCTTT.

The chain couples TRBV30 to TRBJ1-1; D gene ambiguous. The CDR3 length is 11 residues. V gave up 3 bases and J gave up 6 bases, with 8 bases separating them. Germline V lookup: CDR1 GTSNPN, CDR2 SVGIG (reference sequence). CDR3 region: CAWSLPSEAFF. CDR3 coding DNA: TGTGCCTGGAGCCTACCCTCTGAAGCTTTCTTT.

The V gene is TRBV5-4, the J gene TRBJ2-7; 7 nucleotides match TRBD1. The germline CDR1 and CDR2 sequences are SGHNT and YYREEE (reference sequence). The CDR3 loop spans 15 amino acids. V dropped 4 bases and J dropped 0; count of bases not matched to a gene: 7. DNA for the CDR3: TGTGCCAGCAGCCCGGGACAGCTGAGCTCCTACGAGCAGTACTTC. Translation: CASSPGQLSSYEQYF. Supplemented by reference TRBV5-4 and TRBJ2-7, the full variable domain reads ETGVTQSPTHLIKTRGQQVTLRCSSQSGHNTVSWYQQALGQGPQFIFQYYREEENGRGNFPPRFSGLQFPNYSSELNVNALELDDSALYLCASSPGQLSSYEQYFGPGTRLTVT.

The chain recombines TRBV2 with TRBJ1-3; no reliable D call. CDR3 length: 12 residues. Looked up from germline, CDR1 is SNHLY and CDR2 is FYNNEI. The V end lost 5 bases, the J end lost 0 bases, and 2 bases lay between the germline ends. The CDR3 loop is CASSYSGNTIYF. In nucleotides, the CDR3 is TGTGCCAGCAGTTACTCTGGAAACACCATATATTTT. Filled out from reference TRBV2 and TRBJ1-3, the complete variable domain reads EPEVTQTPSHQVTQMGQEVILRCVPISNHLYFYWYRQILGQKVEFLVSFYNNEISEKSEIFDDQFSVERPDGSNFTLKIRSTKLEDSAMYFCASSYSGNTIYFGEGSWLTVV.

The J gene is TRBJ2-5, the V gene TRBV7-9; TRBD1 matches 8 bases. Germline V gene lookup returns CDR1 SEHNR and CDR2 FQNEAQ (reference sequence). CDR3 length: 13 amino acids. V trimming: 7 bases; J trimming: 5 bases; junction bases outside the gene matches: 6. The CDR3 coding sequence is TGTGCCAGCAACCCAGGGGGCTTGGAGACCCAGTACTTC. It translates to CASNPGGLETQYF.

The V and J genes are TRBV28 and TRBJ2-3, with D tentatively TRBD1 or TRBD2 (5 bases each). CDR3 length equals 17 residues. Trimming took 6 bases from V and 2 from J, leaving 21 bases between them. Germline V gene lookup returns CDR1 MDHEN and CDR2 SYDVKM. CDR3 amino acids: CASSNGAIGSATDTQYF. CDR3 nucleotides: TGTGCCAGCAGCAACGGGGCGATAGGTTCTGCCACAGATACGCAGTATTTT.

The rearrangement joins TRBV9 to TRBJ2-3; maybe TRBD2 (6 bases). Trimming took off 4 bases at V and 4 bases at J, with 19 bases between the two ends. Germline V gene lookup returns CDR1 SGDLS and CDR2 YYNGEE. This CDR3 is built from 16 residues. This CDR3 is CASSLQQRAGPDTQYF. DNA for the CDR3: TGTGCCAGCAGCCTACAGCAGCGGGCAGGTCCAGATACGCAGTATTTT.

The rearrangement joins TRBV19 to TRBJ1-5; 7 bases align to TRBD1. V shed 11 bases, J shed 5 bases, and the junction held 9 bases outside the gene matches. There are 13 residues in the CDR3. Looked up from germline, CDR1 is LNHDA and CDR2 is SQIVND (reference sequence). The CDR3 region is CAVEGTADQPQHF. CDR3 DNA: TGTGCCGTTGAGGGGACAGCGGATCAGCCCCAGCATTTT. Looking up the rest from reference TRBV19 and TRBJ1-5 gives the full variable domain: DGGITQSPKYLFRKEGQNVTLSCEQNLNHDAMYWYRQDPGQGLRLIYYSQIVNDFQKGDIAEGYSVSREKKESFPLTVTSAQKNPTAFYLCAVEGTADQPQHFGDGTRLSIL.

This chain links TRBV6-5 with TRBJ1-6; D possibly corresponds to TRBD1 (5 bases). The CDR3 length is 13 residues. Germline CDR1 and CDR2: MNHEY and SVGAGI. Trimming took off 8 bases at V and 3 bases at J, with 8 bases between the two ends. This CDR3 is CASGDGYNSPLHF. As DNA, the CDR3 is TGTGCCAGCGGGGACGGCTATAATTCACCCCTCCACTTT.

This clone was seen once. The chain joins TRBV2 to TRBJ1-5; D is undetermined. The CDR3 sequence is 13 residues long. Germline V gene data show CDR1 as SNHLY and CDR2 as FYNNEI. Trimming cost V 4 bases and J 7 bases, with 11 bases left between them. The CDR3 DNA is TGTGCCAGCAGTGTGTTGGGTAACCAGCCCCAGCATTTT. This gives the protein CASSVLGNQPQHF.

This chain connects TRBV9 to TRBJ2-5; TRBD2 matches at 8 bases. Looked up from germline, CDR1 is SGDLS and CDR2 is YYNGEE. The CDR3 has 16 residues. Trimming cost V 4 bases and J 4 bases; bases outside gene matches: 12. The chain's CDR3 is CASSPPGLTSGETQYF. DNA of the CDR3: TGTGCCAGCAGCCCCCCTGGCTTAACTAGCGGAGAGACCCAGTACTTC. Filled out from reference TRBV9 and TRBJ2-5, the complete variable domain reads DSGVTQTPKHLITATGQRVTLRCSPRSGDLSVYWYQQSLDQGLQFLIQYYNGEERAKGNILERFSAQQFPDLHSELNLSSLELGDSALYFCASSPPGLTSGETQYFGPGTRLLVL.

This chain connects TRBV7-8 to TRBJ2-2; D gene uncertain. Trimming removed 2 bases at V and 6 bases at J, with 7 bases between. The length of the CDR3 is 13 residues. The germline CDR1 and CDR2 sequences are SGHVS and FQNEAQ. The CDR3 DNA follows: TGTGCCAGCAGCTTATTCTCCGCCGGGGAGCTGTTTTTT. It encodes CASSLFSAGELFF.

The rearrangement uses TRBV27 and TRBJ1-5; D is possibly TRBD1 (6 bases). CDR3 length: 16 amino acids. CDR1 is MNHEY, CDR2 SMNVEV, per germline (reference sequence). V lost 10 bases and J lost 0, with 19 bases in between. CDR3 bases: TGTGCCACCCAGGTCGTCGGGGGCTTTAGCAATCAGCCCCAGCATTTT. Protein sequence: CATQVVGGFSNQPQHF.

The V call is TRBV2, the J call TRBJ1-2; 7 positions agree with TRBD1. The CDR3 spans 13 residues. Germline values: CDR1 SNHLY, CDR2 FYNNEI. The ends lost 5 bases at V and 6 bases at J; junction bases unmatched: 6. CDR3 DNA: TGTGCCAGCAGTAAGGACAGGCTTGATGGCTACACCTTC. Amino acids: CASSKDRLDGYTF. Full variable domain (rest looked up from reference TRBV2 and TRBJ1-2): EPEVTQTPSHQVTQMGQEVILRCVPISNHLYFYWYRQILGQKVEFLVSFYNNEISEKSEIFDDQFSVERPDGSNFTLKIRSTKLEDSAMYFCASSKDRLDGYTFGSGTRLTVV.

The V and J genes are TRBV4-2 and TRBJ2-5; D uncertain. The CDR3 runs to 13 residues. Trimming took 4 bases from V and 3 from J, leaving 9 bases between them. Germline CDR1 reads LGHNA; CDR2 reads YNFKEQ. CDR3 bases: TGTGCCAGCAGCCCTCAAAAGGAAGAGACCCAGTACTTC. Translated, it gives CASSPQKEETQYF.

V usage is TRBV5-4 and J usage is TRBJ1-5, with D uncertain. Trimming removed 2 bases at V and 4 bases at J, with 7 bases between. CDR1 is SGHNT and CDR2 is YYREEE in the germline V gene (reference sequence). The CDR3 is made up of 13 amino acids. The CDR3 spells CASSFGYNQPQHF. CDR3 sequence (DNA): TGTGCCAGCAGCTTTGGATATAATCAGCCCCAGCATTTT.

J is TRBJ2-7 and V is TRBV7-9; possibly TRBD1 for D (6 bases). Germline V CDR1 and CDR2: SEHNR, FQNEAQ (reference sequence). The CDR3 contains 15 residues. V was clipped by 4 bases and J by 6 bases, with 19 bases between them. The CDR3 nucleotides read TGTGCCAGCAGCTCCCTCAATTACGGGACAAGCGAGCAGTACTTC. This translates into CASSSLNYGTSEQYF.

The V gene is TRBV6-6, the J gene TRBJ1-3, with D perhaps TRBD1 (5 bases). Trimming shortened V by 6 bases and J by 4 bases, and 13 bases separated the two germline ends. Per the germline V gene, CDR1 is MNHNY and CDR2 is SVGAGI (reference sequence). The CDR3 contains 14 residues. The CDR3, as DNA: TGTGCCAGCAGGGTTCCAGGGCCCGGAAACACCATATATTTT. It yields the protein CASRVPGPGNTIYF.

The CDR3 DNA sequence: TGTGCCAGCAGTTACTCGAGGGGCAGGTCCTACGAGCAGTACTTC. Translation: CASSYSRGRSYEQYF. This sequence joins TRBV6-5 and TRBJ2-5; D is tentatively TRBD1 or TRBD2 (5 bases each). The J call may not be correct, given that the DNA end is closer to TRBJ2-7. This CDR3 is 15 amino acids long. Germline V lookup: CDR1 MNHEY, CDR2 SVGAGI.

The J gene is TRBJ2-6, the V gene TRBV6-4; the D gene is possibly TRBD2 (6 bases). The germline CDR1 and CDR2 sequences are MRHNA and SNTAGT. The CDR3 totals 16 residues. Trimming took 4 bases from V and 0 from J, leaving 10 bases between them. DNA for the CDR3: TGTGCCAGCAGTGGGAACGGGGGCTCTGGGGCCAACGTCCTGACTTTC. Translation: CASSGNGGSGANVLTF.

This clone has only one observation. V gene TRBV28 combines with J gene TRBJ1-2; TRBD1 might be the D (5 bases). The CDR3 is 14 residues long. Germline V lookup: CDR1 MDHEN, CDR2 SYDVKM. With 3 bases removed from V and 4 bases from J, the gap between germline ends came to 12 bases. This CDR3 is CASSFRRGPYGYTF. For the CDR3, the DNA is TGTGCCAGCAGTTTTCGACGGGGCCCCTATGGCTACACCTTC.